This T cell receptor (beta chain) is drawn from a study of T cell repertoires in cytomegalovirus infection. A note on this clonotype: Its cognate antigen is unknown.

V lost 4 bases and J lost 0, with 10 bases in between. The V gene's germline CDR1 is SGHRS and CDR2 YFSETQ. The CDR3 is 14 amino acids. TCRdb re-called the reads through MiXCR, storing one row per CDR3 protein. The profile shows roughly 990,000 distinct CDR3 sequences, 30% to 40% of them singletons. Overall study results and limits: In two of eight donors, the top clonotype was HLA-C-restricted CMV-specific. CMV carriers with the relevant HLA were identified by cumulative public TCR beta family frequency.

The sequence came from a human donor in good health (CMV status not recorded). Some clones in this sample may be carry-over from other donors' samples. The specimen comprised cultured CD8+ T cells from PBMCs, sampled from culture after CMV antigen stimulation. V usage is TRBV5-1 and J usage is TRBJ1-1; no definite D call. The CDR3 loop is CASSHGVMNTEAFF. The CDR3, as DNA: TGCGCCAGCAGCCACGGAGTCATGAACACTGAAGCTTTCTTT.